Given below is one TCR beta chain in context. The data derive from a study of T cell responses to AZD1222 COVID-19 vaccine. The CDR3 length is 15 residues. V lost 1 base to trimming and J lost 8 bases, with 14 bases between them. Germline V gene lookup returns CDR1 LGHNA and CDR2 YNFKEQ. Here immunoSEQ multiplex PCR was the method, and the copy in TCRdb shows in-frame clones only, minus some. The sample holds approximately 85,000 clones, about 86% seen once. This sequence originates from an adult in good health. The chain links TRBV4-2 to TRBJ1-4; no definite D call. The sample here was peripheral blood, taken on day 0 of AZD1222 vaccination. Here the CDR3 reads CASSQAQDLGEKLFF. CDR3 in DNA: TGTGCCAGCAGCCAAGCCCAGGACTTGGGCGAAAAACTGTTTTTT.